Listed below are T cell receptor beta chains from one sample, sequenced in a study of shared clonotypes between healthy human individuals. The method was immunoSEQ multiplex PCR; TCRdb's version includes in-frame clones alone and lacks a portion of them. There are 1.6 million or so clones in the sample; 95% to 97% occur only once, and 1.2% lies in the top ten. The sequenced sample was naive CD4+ T cells sorted from blood. These receptors were collected from a man between 25 and 39 years old in good health. The CDR3 runs from the conserved cysteine through the conserved F or W. D genes are given only for firm matches. Size is omitted from some rows. Given values are once, few, many or a class for expanded clones.

d_gene: TRBD1; abundance: NA; j_gene: TRBJ2-2; v_gene: TRBV5-4; CDR3nt: TGTGCCAGCAGCAAGGACAGGGCCACCGGGGAGCTGTTTTTT; CDR3aa: CASSKDRATGELFF
d_gene: TRBD2; abundance: NA; j_gene: TRBJ2-1; v_gene: TRBV14; CDR3nt: TGTGCCAGCAGCCCCCTAGGACTAGCGGGAGGGCCCAATGAGCAGTTCTTC; CDR3aa: CASSPLGLAGGPNEQFF
d_gene: NA; abundance: once; j_gene: TRBJ1-1; v_gene: TRBV7-9; CDR3nt: TGTGCCAGCATACCAGGGACTTTAGGGACTGAAGCTTTCTTT; CDR3aa: CASIPGTLGTEAFF
d_gene: NA; abundance: NA; j_gene: TRBJ2-7; v_gene: TRBV5-1; CDR3nt: TGCGCCAGCAGCTTGTTGGCAGGGGCGACCTACGAGCAGTACTTC; CDR3aa: CASSLLAGATYEQYF
d_gene: TRBD2; abundance: NA; j_gene: TRBJ2-7; v_gene: TRBV6-5; CDR3nt: TGTGCCAGCAGGGACCTAGCGGGGATCTCCTACGAGCAGTACTTC; CDR3aa: CASRDLAGISYEQYF
d_gene: TRBD2; abundance: NA; j_gene: TRBJ2-7; v_gene: TRBV7-8; CDR3nt: TGTGCCAGCAGCGTAACTAGCGGGGCCTACGAGCAGTACTTC; CDR3aa: CASSVTSGAYEQYF
d_gene: NA; abundance: NA; j_gene: TRBJ1-5; v_gene: TRBV5-1; CDR3nt: TGCGCCAGCAGCTTGGGACAGCCCAATCAGCCCCAGCATTTT; CDR3aa: CASSLGQPNQPQHF
d_gene: TRBD2; abundance: NA; j_gene: TRBJ2-1; v_gene: TRBV2; CDR3nt: TGTGCCAGCAGTGCAAAGCGGGAGGGCGGTGAGCAGTTCTTC; CDR3aa: CASSAKREGGEQFF
d_gene: NA; abundance: NA; j_gene: TRBJ2-5; v_gene: TRBV5-1; CDR3nt: TGCGCCAGCAGCTTGGGGCCACAACAAGAGACCCAGTACTTC; CDR3aa: CASSLGPQQETQYF
d_gene: TRBD1; abundance: NA; j_gene: TRBJ2-2; v_gene: TRBV29-1; CDR3nt: TGCAGCGTTAAAGGACAGGGGAACACCGGGGAGCTGTTTTTT; CDR3aa: CSVKGQGNTGELFF
d_gene: TRBD1; abundance: NA; j_gene: TRBJ1-4; v_gene: TRBV27; CDR3nt: TGTGCCAGCAGGCAGGGGGGAAGAGGCGAAAAACTGTTTTTT; CDR3aa: CASRQGGRGEKLFF
d_gene: NA; abundance: NA; j_gene: TRBJ2-7; v_gene: TRBV18; CDR3nt: TGTGCCAGCTCACCCACCCCCGGGGACGAGCAGTACTTC; CDR3aa: CASSPTPGDEQYF
d_gene: NA; abundance: NA; j_gene: TRBJ1-3; v_gene: TRBV28; CDR3nt: TGTGCCAGCAGTCTTCTACCGGGCCCCTCTGGAAACACCATATATTTT; CDR3aa: CASSLLPGPSGNTIYF
d_gene: NA; abundance: NA; j_gene: TRBJ1-1; v_gene: TRBV13; CDR3nt: TGTGCCAGCAGCTTAGCTTTGGGACCCATGAACACTGAAGCTTTCTTT; CDR3aa: CASSLALGPMNTEAFF
d_gene: NA; abundance: once; j_gene: TRBJ2-7; v_gene: TRBV25-1; CDR3nt: TGTGCCAGCAGTTGGGGGGTCGAGCAGTACTTC; CDR3aa: CASSWGVEQYF
d_gene: NA; abundance: NA; j_gene: TRBJ2-2; v_gene: TRBV15; CDR3nt: TGTGCCACCAGCAGAGATTTTGGGAACACCGGGGAGCTGTTTTTT; CDR3aa: CATSRDFGNTGELFF
d_gene: NA; abundance: NA; j_gene: TRBJ2-6; v_gene: TRBV7-2; CDR3nt: TGTGCCAGCAGCTTAGTTGGTCGGGACACCATCTCTGGGGCCAACGTCCTGACTTTC; CDR3aa: CASSLVGRDTISGANVLTF
d_gene: NA; abundance: NA; j_gene: TRBJ2-2; v_gene: TRBV2; CDR3nt: TGTGCCAGTTTAAGGGGGAAGAACACCGGGGAGCTGTTTTTT; CDR3aa: CASLRGKNTGELFF
d_gene: TRBD1; abundance: once; j_gene: TRBJ2-7; v_gene: TRBV2; CDR3nt: TGTGCCAGCAGGGGGGACAGGTTAGCCTACGAGCAGTACTTC; CDR3aa: CASRGDRLAYEQYF
d_gene: NA; abundance: NA; j_gene: TRBJ1-4; v_gene: TRBV6-1; CDR3nt: TGTGCCATCAGCAAGGGGAATTTTGAGAAACTGTTTTTT; CDR3aa: CAISKGNFEKLFF